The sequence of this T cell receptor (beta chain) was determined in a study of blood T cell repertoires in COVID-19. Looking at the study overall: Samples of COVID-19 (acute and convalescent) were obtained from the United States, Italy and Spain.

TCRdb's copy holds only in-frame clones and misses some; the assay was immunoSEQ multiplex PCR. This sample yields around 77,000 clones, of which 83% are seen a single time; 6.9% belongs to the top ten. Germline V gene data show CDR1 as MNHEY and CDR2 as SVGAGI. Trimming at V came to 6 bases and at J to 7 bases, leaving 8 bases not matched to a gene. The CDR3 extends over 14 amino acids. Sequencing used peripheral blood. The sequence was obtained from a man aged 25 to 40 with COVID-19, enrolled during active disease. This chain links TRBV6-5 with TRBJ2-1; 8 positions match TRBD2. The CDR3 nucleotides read TGTGCCAGCAGAGACCCCGGGACTAGAAATGAGCAGTTCTTC. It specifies CASRDPGTRNEQFF.